A single sample is the source of the 32 T cell receptor beta chains below, sequenced in a study of blood T cell repertoires in COVID-19. Measured with immunoSEQ multiplex PCR; TCRdb has only the in-frame clones, and not every one. Seen here are under 300,000 clones, approximately 80% observed once, and the top ten hold 15%. The sequenced sample consisted of PBMCs or T cells enriched from blood (not recorded which). These receptors originate from a man in his forties who had recovered from COVID-19.

The genes are TRBV7-2 and TRBJ1-1; 8 bases are shared with TRBD1. Germline CDR1 and CDR2: SGHTA and FQGNSA. J was trimmed by 7 bases and V by 6 bases; bases with no gene match: 13. This CDR3 is 15 amino acids long. For the CDR3, the DNA is TGTGCCAGCAGTCTCTCCTTCGGACAGGGCTATGAAGCTTTCTTT. Amino acid sequence: CASSLSFGQGYEAFF.

This chain connects TRBV28 to TRBJ1-1; 8 nucleotides match TRBD1. Per germline, CDR1 MDHEN and CDR2 SYDVKM. With 6 bases clipped from V and 7 bases from J, the junction kept 10 bases outside the gene matches. This CDR3 comprises 14 residues. CDR3 nucleotides: TGTGCCAGCAGCTTTGCAGGGGGCCTTCATGAAGCTTTCTTT. Protein: CASSFAGGLHEAFF.

The gene calls are TRBV6-5 and TRBJ1-1; no clear D gene. V gave up 7 bases and J gave up 6 bases, with 12 bases separating them. The germline CDR1 and CDR2 sequences are MNHEY and SVGAGI. This CDR3 is 12 amino acids long. The CDR3, as DNA: TGTGCCAGCACTAATTCGGTGGCTGAAGCTTTCTTT. Amino acid sequence: CASTNSVAEAFF.

The V gene is TRBV4-1, the J gene TRBJ1-6, with unresolved D. The CDR3 has 15 amino acids. Germline CDR1 and CDR2: MGHRA and YSYEKL. With 0 bases removed from V and 9 bases from J, the gap between germline ends came to 12 bases. The CDR3 DNA reads TGCGCCAGCAGCCAAGATGAATCTATAAGTTCACCCCTCCACTTT. Its translation: CASSQDESISSPLHF.

This rearrangement joins TRBV28 to TRBJ1-1; D may be TRBD1 (5 bases). Trimming stripped 7 bases from V and 2 bases from J, with 11 bases between. Germline V gene data show CDR1 as MDHEN and CDR2 as SYDVKM. This CDR3 spans 13 amino acids. The CDR3 protein is CASTRQKNTEAFF. The CDR3 DNA reads TGTGCCAGCACCCGACAGAAAAACACTGAAGCTTTCTTT.

This chain connects TRBV19 to TRBJ1-5; a weak D match, TRBD1 (5 bases). The V gene lost 6 bases and the J gene lost 2 bases, with 14 bases spanning the gap. Germline V lookup: CDR1 LNHDA, CDR2 SQIVND (reference sequence). The length of the CDR3 is 15 residues. CDR3 DNA sequence: TGTGCCAGTAGAGAGTTAGGGGAAGGCAATCAGCCCCAGCATTTT. Translated: CASRELGEGNQPQHF.

This sequence joins TRBV28 and TRBJ2-1; 12 bases are shared with TRBD2. V lost 4 bases to trimming and J lost 9 bases; unmatched junction nucleotides: 13. The CDR3 spans 17 residues. The germline CDR1 and CDR2 sequences are MDHEN and SYDVKM. CDR3 DNA: TGTGCCAGCAGTTCTTTCGACCTAGCGGGGGGGCCCGGTGAGCAGTTCTTC. Residues: CASSSFDLAGGPGEQFF.

The CDR3 DNA reads TGTGCCATCAGTACCCCGATGGAGGGGGCCGACACTGAAGCTTTCTTT. Amino acids: CAISTPMEGADTEAFF. The chain recombines TRBV10-3 with TRBJ1-1, with 7 bases lining up with TRBD1. CDR3 length: 16 amino acids. CDR1 is ENHRY, CDR2 SYGVKD, per germline. The ends lost 5 bases at V and 3 bases at J; junction bases unmatched: 12.

The rearrangement links TRBV5-1 to TRBJ1-4; 7 positions match TRBD1. The CDR3 sequence is 14 residues long. CDR1 and CDR2 from the germline V gene are SGHRS and YFSETQ. The J segment lost 4 bases and the V segment lost 4 bases, leaving 4 bases of the junction unmatched. The CDR3 sequence: CASSPGTVNEKLFF. In DNA form, the CDR3 reads TGCGCCAGCAGCCCCGGGACAGTTAATGAAAAACTGTTTTTT.

V and J are TRBV15 and TRBJ2-1, with 9 bases fitting TRBD1. Germline CDR1 reads LNHNV; CDR2 reads YYDKDF (reference sequence). The length of the CDR3 is 14 residues. With 8 bases clipped from V and 0 bases from J, the junction kept 2 bases outside the gene matches. The CDR3 here is CATGQGSSYNEQFF. The CDR3 region has the DNA TGTGCCACCGGACAGGGGAGCTCCTACAATGAGCAGTTCTTC. The full variable domain, completed using reference TRBV15 and TRBJ2-1, is DAMVIQNPRYQVTQFGKPVTLSCSQTLNHNVMYWYQQKSSQAPKLLFHYYDKDFNNEADTPDNFQSRRPNTSFCFLDIRSPGLGDTAMYLCATGQGSSYNEQFFGPGTRLTVL.

The chain links TRBV20-1 to TRBJ2-2; 9 nucleotides align to TRBD2. Looked up from germline, CDR1 is DFQATT and CDR2 is SNEGSKA (reference sequence). The CDR3 length is 16 residues. V shed 3 bases and J 5 bases; nucleotides not matched to a gene: 10. CDR3 sequence (DNA): TGCAGTGCTAGTCGGAACTTAGCGGGAGTAACCGGGGAGCTGTTTTTT. Translated: CSASRNLAGVTGELFF.

This clone was found once. The gene calls are TRBV30 and TRBJ2-7; the match to TRBD1 covers 10 bases. The CDR3 extends over 15 amino acids. V lost 1 base to trimming and J lost 6 bases; unmatched junction nucleotides: 9. From germline, CDR1 is GTSNPN and CDR2 SVGIG (reference sequence). For the CDR3, the DNA is TGTGCCTGGAGTGCTGGAGGGACAGGGGTGAGCGAGCAGTACTTC. The encoded protein is CAWSAGGTGVSEQYF.

This chain links TRBV28 with TRBJ1-6; a weak D match, TRBD1 (5 bases). Germline CDR1 MDHEN, CDR2 SYDVKM. This CDR3 is built from 14 residues. The V and J ends lost 5 bases and 5 bases respectively, with 10 bases between them. As DNA, the CDR3 is TGTGCCAGCAGTCCTTCGACAGATAATTCACCCCTCCACTTT. Translated, it gives CASSPSTDNSPLHF.

This clone appeared a few times. This chain links TRBV12-3 or TRBV12-4 with TRBJ2-5, with 7 bases identical to TRBD2. J lost 4 bases, V lost 7 bases, and 6 bases had no gene match. There are 13 residues in the CDR3. CDR3 sequence (DNA): TGTGCCAGCATGCTACTAGCGTCAGAGACCCAGTACTTC. Translation: CASMLLASETQYF.

V gene TRBV5-1 combines with J gene TRBJ1-5; 10 bases are shared with TRBD1. Trimming took 4 bases from V and 7 from J; bases not matched to a gene: 5. CDR3 length: 14 amino acids. Germline V CDR1 and CDR2: SGHRS, YFSETQ. The DNA for the CDR3 is TGCGCCAGCAGCCCAGACAGGGGGCACCAGCCCCAGCATTTT. Translating gives CASSPDRGHQPQHF.

The genes are TRBV7-2 and TRBJ2-3, with a weak D call TRBD2 (6 bases). The germline V gene encodes CDR1 SGHTA and CDR2 FQGNSA. V shed 3 bases and J shed 4 bases, with 11 bases lying between them. The CDR3 has 14 residues. CDR3 bases: TGTGCCAGCAGCTTCACACTAGCAGCAGATACGCAGTATTTT. Its protein product is CASSFTLAADTQYF.

This clone was seen many times. The chain carries TRBV28 and TRBJ2-7, with 12 positions matching TRBD2. The CDR3 extends over 16 amino acids. Germline CDR1 MDHEN, CDR2 SYDVKM. V was clipped by 6 bases and J by 7 bases; unmatched bases: 13. For the CDR3, the DNA is TGTGCCAGCAGACTGGCGTCTAGCGGGAGGGCCGGAGAGCAGTACTTC. It translates to CASRLASSGRAGEQYF.

This chain joins TRBV5-1 and TRBJ1-6; D is undetermined. The CDR3 has 14 residues. CDR1 is SGHRS, CDR2 YFSETQ, per germline. The V end lost 4 bases, the J end lost 8 bases, and 13 bases lay between the germline ends. The CDR3 protein is CASSGGLLDSPLHF. In DNA form, the CDR3 reads TGCGCCAGCAGCGGAGGGCTCTTGGATTCACCCCTCCACTTT.

The chain's CDR3 is CASSPRTYEQYF. CDR3 nucleotides: TGTGCCAGCAGCCCGCGGACCTACGAGCAGTACTTC. The V gene is TRBV12-3 or TRBV12-4, the J gene TRBJ2-7, with D uncertain. This CDR3 has 12 residues. V lost 6 bases and J 2 bases, leaving 8 bases between the germline ends.

V and J are TRBV5-4 and TRBJ1-1, with a weak D call TRBD1 (6 bases). The CDR3 spans 14 residues. Per germline, CDR1 SGHNT and CDR2 YYREEE (reference sequence). Trimming stripped 4 bases from V and 1 base from J, with 11 bases between. CDR3 residues: CASSPGGSNTEAFF. For the CDR3, the DNA is TGTGCCAGCAGCCCGGGGGGCTCGAACACTGAAGCTTTCTTT.

The chain carries TRBV6-5 and TRBJ2-5, with unresolved D. The CDR3 runs 11 residues. V lost 6 bases, J lost 7 bases, and 9 bases lay in between. The germline gives CDR1 MNHEY, CDR2 SVGAGI. In DNA form, the CDR3 reads TGTGCCAGCAGGGAGAGAGGGACCCAGTACTTC. This encodes CASRERGTQYF.

This clone was seen at least ten times. The chain couples TRBV5-8 to TRBJ1-4, with 7 bases lining up with TRBD1. The V gene end was trimmed by 4 bases and the J gene end by 4 bases; junction bases not matched to a gene: 4. CDR3 length: 14 amino acids. The germline CDR1 and CDR2 sequences are SGHTS and YDEGEE. CDR3 DNA sequence: TGTGCCAGCAGCGGGGGACAGTTTAATGAAAAACTGTTTTTT. Amino acids: CASSGGQFNEKLFF.

The V gene is TRBV10-3, the J gene TRBJ2-2; possibly TRBD2 for D (5 bases). The CDR3 has 16 residues. V lost 4 bases to trimming and J lost 4 bases, with 16 bases between them. Germline lookup yields CDR1 ENHRY and CDR2 SYGVKD. CDR3: CAISADSPRVTGELFF. The CDR3 bases are TGTGCCATCAGTGCGGACTCACCGCGGGTCACCGGGGAGCTGTTTTTT.

V is TRBV30 and J is TRBJ1-2, with TRBD1 matching 8 bases. The CDR3 has 12 residues. Germline trimming cut 5 bases from V and 7 bases from J; bases unmatched to any gene: 6. The V gene's germline CDR1 is GTSNPN and CDR2 SVGIG (reference sequence). CDR3 DNA sequence: TGTGCCTGGGTGACAGGGGAGGCTGGCTACACCTTC. It encodes CAWVTGEAGYTF.

Notes on this clone: This same CDR3 is encoded by further DNA sequences in the sample. The gene calls are TRBV12-3 or TRBV12-4 and TRBJ1-1; no clear D. CDR3 length: 13 amino acids. With 1 base removed from V and 1 base from J, the gap between germline ends came to 4 bases. CDR3 in amino acids: CASSLGQNTEAFF. The CDR3 DNA reads TGTGCCAGCAGTTTAGGACAGAACACTGAAGCTTTCTTT.

The chain links TRBV6-1 to TRBJ2-1; TRBD1 matches 11 bases. The CDR3 runs 16 residues. J lost 2 bases, V lost 4 bases, and 4 bases had no gene match. Per the germline V gene, CDR1 is MNHNS and CDR2 is SASEGT. The CDR3 DNA sequence: TGTGCCAGCAGTGGGACAGGGGGCAATACCTACAATGAGCAGTTCTTC. Its translation: CASSGTGGNTYNEQFF.

This clone was recorded only once. V and J are TRBV7-8 and TRBJ1-1, with D hard to call. In germline, CDR1 is SGHVS, CDR2 FQNEAQ. The CDR3 is 14 amino acids. Deletions cut 0 bases from V and 5 bases from J, with 10 bases between. CDR3: CASSLARGGTEAFF. CDR3 bases: TGTGCCAGCAGCTTAGCCCGGGGAGGGACTGAAGCTTTCTTT.

The rearrangement links TRBV3-1 (or the pseudogene TRBV3-2) to TRBJ1-1; 7 nucleotides line up with TRBD1. Germline CDR1 reads LGHDT; CDR2 reads YNNKEL (reference sequence). The ends lost 4 bases at V and 5 bases at J; junction bases unmatched: 7. The CDR3 loop spans 14 amino acids. CDR3 residues: CASSRRQGRTEAFF. The CDR3 region has the DNA TGTGCCAGCAGCCGCAGACAGGGAAGGACTGAAGCTTTCTTT.

V is TRBV9 and J is TRBJ1-2, with 7 bases lining up with TRBD1. The germline gives CDR1 SGDLS, CDR2 YYNGEE. The CDR3 is made up of 18 amino acids. V shed 0 bases and J 8 bases; nucleotides not matched to a gene: 19. CDR3 bases: TGTGCCAGCAGCGTAGCGGGAGCGACAGGGAGTTGGGTGGAGGGCTACACCTTC. Residues: CASSVAGATGSWVEGYTF. Variable domain in full (rest from reference TRBV9 and TRBJ1-2): DSGVTQTPKHLITATGQRVTLRCSPRSGDLSVYWYQQSLDQGLQFLIQYYNGEERAKGNILERFSAQQFPDLHSELNLSSLELGDSALYFCASSVAGATGSWVEGYTFGSGTRLTVV.

The chain links TRBV12-5 to TRBJ1-1; D remains unclear. The germline V gene has CDR1 LGHNT and CDR2 FRNRAP. This CDR3 comprises 12 residues. Between the trimmed V and J ends, which lost 4 bases and 11 bases, there was a span of 14 bases. In DNA, the CDR3 is TGTGCTAGTGGTTACGCGAACGCGAGGGCTTTCTTT. Amino acid sequence: CASGYANARAFF.

The chain employs TRBV29-1 and TRBJ2-2; 9 bases fit TRBD1. The junction had 4 bases not matched to a gene; V was cut back by 7 bases and J by 4 bases. This CDR3 spans 13 amino acids. Germline loops: CDR1 SQVTM, CDR2 ANQGSEA. CDR3 nucleotides: TGCAGCGCCGGACAGGGGACCACCGGGGAGCTGTTTTTT. Its translation is CSAGQGTTGELFF.

The genes are TRBV28 and TRBJ1-2; 8 bases line up with TRBD1. With 6 bases clipped from V and 6 bases from J, the junction kept 9 bases outside the gene matches. The CDR3 sequence is 14 residues long. In germline, CDR1 is MDHEN, CDR2 SYDVKM. Written as DNA, the CDR3 is TGTGCCAGCAGCCCAGGACAGGGTACAAATGGCTACACCTTC. Its protein is CASSPGQGTNGYTF.